This TCR beta chain was profiled in a study of PD-L1 blockade in urothelial cancer. Across the whole study: In about 2014, patients got going on atezolizumab, taking 1,200 mg intravenously every 3 weeks. Treatment start was followed by blood analysis at 3 weeks (second dose) and again at 6 weeks. Male sex and bladder-origin urothelial cancer were recorded for twenty-five of 29 patients. Prior chemotherapy regimens per patient numbered 0 to 3.

Method: immunoSEQ multiplex PCR; TCRdb's copy keeps in-frame clones and lacks some. The sample contains approximately 100,000 clones, roughly 88% of which appear only once. Germline CDR1 and CDR2: MNHEY and SMNVEV (reference sequence). The CDR3 totals 15 residues. Trimming at V came to 3 bases and at J to 3 bases, leaving 4 bases not matched to a gene. The sequence came from a man aged 45-65 years with urothelial cancer. The sample consisted of PBMCs, taken around atezolizumab (anti-PD-L1) treatment. The V and J genes are TRBV27 and TRBJ2-7, with 11 bases identical to TRBD2. This CDR3 is CASSLSGTSGYEQYF. CDR3 DNA: TGTGCCAGCAGTTTGTCCGGGACTAGCGGCTACGAGCAGTACTTC.